The present T cell receptor beta chain was sequenced within a study of neoadjuvant anti-PD-1 for oral cavity cancer. There are 15 residues in the CDR3. Per the germline V gene, CDR1 is SGHNT and CDR2 is YYREEE (reference sequence). The ends lost 3 bases at V and 4 bases at J; junction bases unmatched: 7. Libraries were prepared by immunoSEQ multiplex PCR; TCRdb keeps only in-frame clonotypes and omits some of them. The sample shows 15,000 or so clones, less than 75% of them seen only once. The clonotype originates from a person between 40 and 79 years old with oral cavity squamous cell carcinoma. The sample was PBMCs, taken before nivolumab (anti-PD-1) treatment. V gene TRBV5-4 combines with J gene TRBJ2-3; 8 nucleotides line up with TRBD2. The CDR3 region is CASSYPTGGPDTQYF. The CDR3 DNA is TGTGCCAGCAGCTACCCGACGGGGGGGCCAGATACGCAGTATTTT.